Listed here is a single TCR beta chain. Antigen specificity is unknown. Germline CDR1 and CDR2: MNHNS and SASEGT. The CDR3 covers 15 residues. V gave up 6 bases and J gave up 3 bases; unmatched junction bases: 9. This entry comes from a study of cytomegalovirus exposure and HLA in healthy donors. Overall study results and limits: Accurate prediction of HLA-A and HLA-B alleles (for most subjects) was reportedly achieved from TCR beta sequences. Because they were indistinguishable, some V segments, including TRBV6-2 and TRBV6-3, were excluded.

A multiplex PCR was run with 60 Vbeta primers and 13 Jbeta primers. Only in-frame clones appear in the TCRdb table, and some are missing; sequencing was by immunoSEQ multiplex PCR. The repertoire holds more than 65,000 clones, with 65% to 80% as singletons. The receptor's source is a man in his forties in good health and CMV-seronegative. This chain joins TRBV6-1 and TRBJ1-1; 8 positions agree with TRBD1. The specimen was PBMCs. CDR3 sequence reads: CASRGIQGEDTEAFF. CDR3 nucleotides: TGTGCCAGCAGGGGTATACAGGGGGAGGACACTGAAGCTTTCTTT.